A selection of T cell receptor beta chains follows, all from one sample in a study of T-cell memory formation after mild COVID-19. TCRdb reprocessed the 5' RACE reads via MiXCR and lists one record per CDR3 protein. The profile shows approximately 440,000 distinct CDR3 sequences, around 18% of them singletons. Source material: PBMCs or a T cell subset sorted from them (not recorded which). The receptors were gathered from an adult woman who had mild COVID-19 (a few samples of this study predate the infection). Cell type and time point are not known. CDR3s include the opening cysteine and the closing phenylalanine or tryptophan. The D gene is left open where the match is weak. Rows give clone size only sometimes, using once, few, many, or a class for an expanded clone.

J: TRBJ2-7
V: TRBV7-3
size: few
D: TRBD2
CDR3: CASSPVAGNYEQYF
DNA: TGTGCCAGCAGCCCAGTAGCGGGGAACTACGAGCAGTACTTC

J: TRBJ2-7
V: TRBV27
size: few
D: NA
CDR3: CASQGHLFPYEQYF
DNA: TGTGCCAGTCAGGGACACCTATTCCCGTACGAGCAGTACTTC

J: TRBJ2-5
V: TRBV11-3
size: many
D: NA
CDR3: CASSPHGTETQYF
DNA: TGTGCCAGCAGCCCGCACGGCACGGAGACCCAGTACTTC

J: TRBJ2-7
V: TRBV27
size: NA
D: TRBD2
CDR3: CASSPTSGNYEQYF
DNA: TGTGCCAGCAGCCCGACTAGCGGAAACTACGAGCAGTACTTC

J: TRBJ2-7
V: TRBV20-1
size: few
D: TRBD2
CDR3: CSARDPASGDYEQYF
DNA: TGCAGTGCTAGAGACCCGGCTAGCGGGGATTACGAGCAGTACTTC

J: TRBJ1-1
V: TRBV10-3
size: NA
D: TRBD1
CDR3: CAIAPGGSVEAFF
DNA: TGTGCCATCGCCCCAGGGGGGTCCGTTGAAGCTTTCTTT

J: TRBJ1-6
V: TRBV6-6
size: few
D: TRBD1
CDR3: CASSPGTGFSSPLHF
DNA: TGTGCCAGCAGTCCCGGGACAGGGTTTTCTTCACCCCTCCACTTT

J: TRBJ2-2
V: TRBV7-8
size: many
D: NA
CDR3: CASSFFWNREDGTGELFF
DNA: TGTGCCAGCAGCTTTTTTTGGAACAGGGAGGACGGCACCGGGGAGCTGTTTTTT

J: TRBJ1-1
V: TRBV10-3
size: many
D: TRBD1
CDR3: CAISGTGITEAFF
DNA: TGTGCCATCAGCGGGACAGGGATAACTGAAGCTTTCTTT

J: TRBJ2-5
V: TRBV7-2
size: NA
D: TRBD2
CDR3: CASSLSGTTMETQYF
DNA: TGTGCCAGCAGCTTATCCGGGACTACAATGGAGACCCAGTACTTC

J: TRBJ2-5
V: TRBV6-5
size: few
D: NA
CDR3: CASSYGGGRETQYF
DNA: TGTGCCAGCAGTTATGGCGGGGGCCGAGAGACCCAGTACTTC

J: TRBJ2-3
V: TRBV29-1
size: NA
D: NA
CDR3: CSVETRWGEAQYF
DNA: TGCAGCGTTGAGACTAGATGGGGGGAGGCGCAGTATTTT

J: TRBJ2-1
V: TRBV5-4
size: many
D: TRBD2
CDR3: CASSLAASGRAIEQFF
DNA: TGTGCCAGCAGCTTGGCGGCGAGCGGGAGGGCCATTGAGCAGTTCTTC

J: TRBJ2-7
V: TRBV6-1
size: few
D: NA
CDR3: CASGGESEQYF
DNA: TGTGCCAGCGGGGGTGAGAGCGAGCAGTACTTC

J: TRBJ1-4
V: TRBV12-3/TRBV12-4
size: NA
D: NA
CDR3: CASSLGQGTEKLFF
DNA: TGTGCCAGCAGTTTAGGGCAGGGTACTGAAAAACTGTTTTTT

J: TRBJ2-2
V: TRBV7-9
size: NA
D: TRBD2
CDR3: CASSSVPGTSGNTGELFF
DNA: TGTGCCAGCAGCTCAGTCCCCGGGACTAGCGGGAACACCGGGGAGCTGTTTTTT

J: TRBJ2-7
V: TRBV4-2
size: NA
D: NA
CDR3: CASSQGEGHDEQYF
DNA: TGTGCCAGCAGCCAAGGGGAAGGGCACGACGAGCAGTACTTC

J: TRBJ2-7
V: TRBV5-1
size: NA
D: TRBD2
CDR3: CASSLVLAGGYEQYF
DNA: TGCGCCAGCAGCTTGGTCCTAGCGGGAGGGTACGAGCAGTACTTC

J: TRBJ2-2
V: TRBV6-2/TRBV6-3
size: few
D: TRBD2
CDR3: CASSYQLADTGELFF
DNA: TGTGCCAGCAGTTACCAACTAGCGGACACCGGGGAGCTGTTTTTT

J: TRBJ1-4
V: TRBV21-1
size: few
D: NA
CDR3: CASSKPGTGKEKLFF
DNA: TGTGCCAGCAGCAAACCTGGGACAGGGAAAGAAAAACTGTTTTTT

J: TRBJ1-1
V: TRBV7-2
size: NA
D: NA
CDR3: CASSYLVVNTEAFF
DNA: TGTGCCAGCAGCTACTTGGTGGTGAACACTGAAGCTTTCTTT

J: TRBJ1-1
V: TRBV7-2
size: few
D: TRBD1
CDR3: CASSLVVDRKAFF
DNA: TGTGCCAGCAGCTTAGTAGTGGACAGGAAAGCTTTCTTT

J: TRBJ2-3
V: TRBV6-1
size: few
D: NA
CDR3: CASSERRVGGGDTQYF
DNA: TGTGCCAGCAGTGAAAGGCGGGTCGGGGGCGGAGATACGCAGTATTTT

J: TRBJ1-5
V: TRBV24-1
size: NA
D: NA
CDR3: CATSSRGLSNQPQHF
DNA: TGTGCCACCAGCAGCAGGGGCCTCAGCAATCAGCCCCAGCATTTT

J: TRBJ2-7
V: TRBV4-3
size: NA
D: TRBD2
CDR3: CASSQDMRTSSYEQYF
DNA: TGCGCCAGCAGCCAAGACATGAGGACTAGCTCCTACGAGCAGTACTTC

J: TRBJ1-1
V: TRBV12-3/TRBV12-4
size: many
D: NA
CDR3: CASSLQGGRSEAFF
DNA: TGTGCCAGCAGTCTCCAGGGAGGTAGGTCTGAAGCTTTCTTT

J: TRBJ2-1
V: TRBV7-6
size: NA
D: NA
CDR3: CASSLEGVFYNEQFF
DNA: TGTGCCAGCAGCTTAGAGGGGGTGTTCTACAATGAGCAGTTCTTC

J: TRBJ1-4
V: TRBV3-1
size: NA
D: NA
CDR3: CASSRSGRNEKLFF
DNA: TGTGCCAGCAGTAGGTCGGGTAGGAATGAAAAACTGTTTTTT

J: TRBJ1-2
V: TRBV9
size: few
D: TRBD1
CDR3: CASSATGASVKNYGYTF
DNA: TGTGCCAGCAGCGCAACAGGGGCGTCGGTGAAAAACTATGGCTACACCTTC

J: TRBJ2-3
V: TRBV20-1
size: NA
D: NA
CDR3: CSARIRGRTDTQYF
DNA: TGCAGTGCTAGAATCCGGGGGAGGACAGATACGCAGTATTTT

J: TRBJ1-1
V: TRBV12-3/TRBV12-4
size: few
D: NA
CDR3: CASSLLQRGTEAFF
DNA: TGTGCCAGCAGTTTACTTCAGCGGGGCACTGAAGCTTTCTTT

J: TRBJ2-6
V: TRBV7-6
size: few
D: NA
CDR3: CASSFTIRGAGANVLTF
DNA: TGTGCCAGCAGCTTTACGATCCGGGGAGCAGGGGCCAACGTCCTGACTTTC

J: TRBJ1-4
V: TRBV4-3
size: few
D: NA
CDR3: CASSQSRVKPNEKLFF
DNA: TGCGCCAGCAGCCAATCCAGGGTAAAGCCTAATGAAAAACTGTTTTTT

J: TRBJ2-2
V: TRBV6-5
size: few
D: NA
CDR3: CASSYSVAGTNTGELFF
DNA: TGTGCCAGCAGTTACTCCGTGGCCGGAACGAACACCGGGGAGCTGTTTTTT

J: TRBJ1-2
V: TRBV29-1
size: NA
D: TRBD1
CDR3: CSVENRGQGFYGYTF
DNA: TGCAGCGTTGAAAATAGGGGACAGGGATTCTATGGCTACACCTTC

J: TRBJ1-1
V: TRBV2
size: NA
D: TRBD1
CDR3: CASRSQTGEAFF
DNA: TGTGCCAGCAGATCTCAGACAGGGGAAGCTTTCTTT

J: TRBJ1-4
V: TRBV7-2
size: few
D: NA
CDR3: CASTRGPEEKLFF
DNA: TGTGCCAGCACCCGAGGCCCGGAAGAAAAACTGTTTTTT

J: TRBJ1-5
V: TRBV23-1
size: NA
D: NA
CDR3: CASIFAGTTNQPQHF
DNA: TGCGCCAGCATATTCGCCGGGACAACAAATCAGCCCCAGCATTTT

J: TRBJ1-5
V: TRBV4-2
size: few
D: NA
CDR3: CASSHPPQGSSGQPQHF
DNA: TGTGCCAGCAGCCACCCTCCCCAGGGTTCGTCCGGACAGCCCCAGCATTTT

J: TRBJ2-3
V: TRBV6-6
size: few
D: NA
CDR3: CASSEPSEGTQYF
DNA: TGTGCCAGCAGTGAGCCTAGCGAGGGTACGCAGTATTTT

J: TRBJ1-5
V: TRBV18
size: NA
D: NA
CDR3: CASSPTYQGGQPQHF
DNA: TGTGCCAGCTCACCGACGTACCAGGGAGGCCAGCCCCAGCATTTT

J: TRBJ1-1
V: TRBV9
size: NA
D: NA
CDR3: CASSVEAGANTEAFF
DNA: TGTGCCAGCAGCGTAGAGGCTGGGGCCAACACTGAAGCTTTCTTT

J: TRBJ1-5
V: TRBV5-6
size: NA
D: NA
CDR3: CASSVGQHSNQPQHF
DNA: TGTGCCAGCAGCGTCGGACAGCATAGCAATCAGCCCCAGCATTTT

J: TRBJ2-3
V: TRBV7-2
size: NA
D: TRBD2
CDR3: CASSFSSGDTQYF
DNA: TGTGCCAGCAGCTTTTCTAGCGGAGATACGCAGTATTTT